The 10 T cell receptor beta chains presented below share a single source sample, sequenced in a study of blood T cell repertoires in COVID-19. Produced via immunoSEQ multiplex PCR; TCRdb's table is partial and in-frame only. The table shows over 250,000 clones, with 80% to 90% occurring only once. The sample was peripheral blood. The source of these receptors is a woman aged 70 to 79 with COVID-19, enrolled during active disease.

CDR3 bases: TGCGCCAGCAGCCAAGATGACAGCCCTACTGGAAACACCATATATTTT. Translating gives CASSQDDSPTGNTIYF. The chain combines TRBV4-1 with TRBJ1-3, with D perhaps TRBD1 (5 bases). Germline lookup yields CDR1 MGHRA and CDR2 YSYEKL. This CDR3 contains 16 residues. The germline V and J ends were trimmed by 0 bases and 2 bases, with 11 bases remaining between them.

The J gene is TRBJ2-5, the V gene TRBV4-2; TRBD2 matches 7 bases. J lost 1 base, V lost 0 bases, and 5 bases had no gene match. Germline V CDR1 and CDR2: LGHNA, YNFKEQ. This CDR3 has 16 amino acids. In DNA, the CDR3 is TGTGCCAGCAGCCAAGAGGCGGGAGCCCTCCAAGAGACCCAGTACTTC. Translating it yields CASSQEAGALQETQYF.

The V gene is TRBV11-3, the J gene TRBJ1-1; D is perhaps TRBD1 (5 bases). The germline gives CDR1 SGHNT, CDR2 YENEEA. CDR3 length equals 14 residues. V dropped 4 bases and J dropped 0 bases, with 9 bases sitting between them. CDR3 in amino acids: CASSWGVMNTEAFF. CDR3 in DNA: TGTGCCAGCAGCTGGGGGGTTATGAACACTGAAGCTTTCTTT.

A single count supports this clone. The chain has TRBV20-1 and TRBJ2-7; TRBD2 matches 16 bases. The germline V gene has CDR1 DFQATT and CDR2 SNEGSKA (reference sequence). This CDR3 is built from 18 residues. V shed 3 bases and J 3 bases; nucleotides not matched to a gene: 11. CDR3 bases: TGCAGTGCTAGTAACGTGGCCGGGACTAGCGGGGGGGGCTACGAGCAGTACTTC. It specifies CSASNVAGTSGGGYEQYF.

This rearrangement joins TRBV6-5 to TRBJ1-5; the D gene is possibly TRBD1 (5 bases). Deletions cut 5 bases from V and 1 base from J, with 9 bases between. The CDR3 is 14 amino acids. From germline, CDR1 is MNHEY and CDR2 SVGAGI. The CDR3 sequence: CASSPTASNQPQHF. The CDR3 nucleotides are TGTGCCAGCAGTCCGACAGCGAGCAATCAGCCCCAGCATTTT.

This clone is a singleton in its sample. V usage is TRBV25-1 and J usage is TRBJ2-1, with 8 nucleotides matching TRBD2. The CDR3 contains 15 residues. Germline V gene data show CDR1 as MGHDK and CDR2 as SYGVNS. After removal of 6 bases from V and 4 bases from J, the junction contained 8 bases not matched to a gene. CDR3 loop: CASSGGAYGYNEQFF. CDR3 sequence (DNA): TGTGCCAGCAGCGGGGGGGCCTATGGGTACAATGAGCAGTTCTTC.

This clone has a handful of counts. The CDR3 region is CACGEGAYGYTF. CDR3 sequence (DNA): TGTGCCTGTGGAGAGGGGGCTTATGGCTACACCTTC. The chain is built from TRBV30 and TRBJ1-2; 7 nucleotides agree with TRBD1. The CDR3 runs 12 residues. Unmatched junction bases numbered 6, after V lost 6 bases and J lost 5 bases. The germline V gene has CDR1 GTSNPN and CDR2 SVGIG (reference sequence).

V gene TRBV5-4 combines with J gene TRBJ2-5; 11 bases align to TRBD2. The CDR3 sequence is 15 residues long. J was trimmed by 5 bases and V by 2 bases; bases with no gene match: 5. Germline lookup yields CDR1 SGHNT and CDR2 YYREEE (reference sequence). DNA for the CDR3: TGTGCCAGCAGCTTCAGACTAGCGGGAAGGGAGACCCAGTACTTC. Translating it yields CASSFRLAGRETQYF.

The CDR3 nucleotides are TGTGCCAGCAGCCAAGACGCCGGAGGGTACGAGCAGTACTTC. It encodes CASSQDAGGYEQYF. The rearrangement links TRBV3-1 (or the pseudogene TRBV3-2) to TRBJ2-7; D may be TRBD2 (6 bases). Trimming pared 0 bases from V and 4 bases from J, leaving 10 bases between. CDR3 length: 14 amino acids. Germline V gene sequence: CDR1 LGHDT, CDR2 YNNKEL (reference sequence).

This clone came up once. The gene calls are TRBV30 and TRBJ1-1; D not certain. The CDR3 consists of 13 residues. The germline CDR1 and CDR2 sequences are GTSNPN and SVGIG (reference sequence). V was trimmed by 2 bases and J by 2 bases, leaving 9 bases between them. CDR3 bases: TGTGCCTGGAGTCCGACACATAACACTGAAGCTTTCTTT. Encoded protein: CAWSPTHNTEAFF.